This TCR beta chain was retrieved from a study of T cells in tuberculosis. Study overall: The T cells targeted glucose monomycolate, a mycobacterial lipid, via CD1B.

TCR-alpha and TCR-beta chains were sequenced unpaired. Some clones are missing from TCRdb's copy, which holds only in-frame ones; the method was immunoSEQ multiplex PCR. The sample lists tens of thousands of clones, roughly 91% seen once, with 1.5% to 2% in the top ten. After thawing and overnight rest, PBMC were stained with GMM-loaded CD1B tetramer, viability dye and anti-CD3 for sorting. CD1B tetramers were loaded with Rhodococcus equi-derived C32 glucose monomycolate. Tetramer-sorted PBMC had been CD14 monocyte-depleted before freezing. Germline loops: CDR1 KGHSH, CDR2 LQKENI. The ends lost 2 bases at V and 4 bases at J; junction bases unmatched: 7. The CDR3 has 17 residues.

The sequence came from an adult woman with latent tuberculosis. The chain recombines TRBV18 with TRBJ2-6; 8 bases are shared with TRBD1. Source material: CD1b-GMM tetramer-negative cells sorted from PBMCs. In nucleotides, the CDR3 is TGTGCCAGCTCACCATCGACAGGGGCGCGAGGGGCCAACGTCCTGACTTTC. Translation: CASSPSTGARGANVLTF.